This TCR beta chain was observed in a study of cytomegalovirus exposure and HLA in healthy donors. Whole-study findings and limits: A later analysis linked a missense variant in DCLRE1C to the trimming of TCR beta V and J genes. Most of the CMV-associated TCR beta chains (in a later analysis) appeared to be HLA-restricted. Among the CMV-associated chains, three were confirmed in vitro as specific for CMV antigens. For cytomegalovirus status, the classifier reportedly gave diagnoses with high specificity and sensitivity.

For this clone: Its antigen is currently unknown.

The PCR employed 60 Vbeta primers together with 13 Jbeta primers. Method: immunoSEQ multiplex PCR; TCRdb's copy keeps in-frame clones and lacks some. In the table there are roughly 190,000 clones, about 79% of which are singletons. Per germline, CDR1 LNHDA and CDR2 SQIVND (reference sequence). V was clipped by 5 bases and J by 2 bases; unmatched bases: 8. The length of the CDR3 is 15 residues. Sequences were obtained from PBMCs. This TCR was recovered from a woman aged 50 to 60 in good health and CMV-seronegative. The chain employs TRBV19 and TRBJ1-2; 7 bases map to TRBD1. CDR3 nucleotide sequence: TGTGCCAGTAGTCCAGGGGACAGAAGAAACTATGGCTACACCTTC. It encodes CASSPGDRRNYGYTF.